This T cell receptor (beta chain) emerged from a study of blood T cell repertoires in COVID-19. Sequencing was performed with immunoSEQ multiplex PCR; in TCRdb, only in-frame clones are kept and a portion is missing. The sample has roughly 290,000 clones, 70% to 90% seen once; the top ten hold 2.2%. Germline V lookup: CDR1 SGDLS, CDR2 YYNGEE. CDR3 length equals 13 residues. The V gene lost 10 bases and the J gene lost 3 bases, with 15 bases spanning the gap. The sequenced sample was PBMCs or T cells enriched from blood (not recorded which). This TCR was sampled from a man aged 30 to 45 who had recovered from COVID-19. J is TRBJ2-3 and V is TRBV9; D might be TRBD2 (6 bases). The DNA of the CDR3 is TGTGCCTCAAATGGTGGGGGGACAGATACGCAGTATTTT. Its protein product is CASNGGGTDTQYF.